A selection of T cell receptor beta chains follows, all from one sample in a study of blood T cell repertoires in COVID-19. Sequencing used immunoSEQ multiplex PCR; TCRdb keeps in-frame clones, though not all of them. The table shows 200,000 to 250,000 clones, with about 90% occurring only once. The sequencing input was PBMCs or T cells enriched from blood (not recorded which). These receptors all come from a man aged 25-40 years who had been exposed to COVID-19. Each CDR3 is given with its conserved first and last residue. Each record gives: clone size, D gene, J gene, V gene, CDR3 DNA, CDR3 protein. The D gene is left open where the match is weak. Clone sizes are given selectively: once, few, many, or a class where the clone is expanded.

clone_size: -
d_call: TRBD1
j_call: TRBJ1-1
v_call: TRBV6-6
cdr3_nt: TGTGCCAGCAGTCGGGGGACAGGGACTTCTACTTTAGTCACTGAAGCTTTCTTT
cdr3_aa: CASSRGTGTSTLVTEAFF

clone_size: -
d_call: -
j_call: TRBJ2-1
v_call: TRBV4-3
cdr3_nt: TGCGCCAGCAGCGTACCGGGCCAGGGCAATGAGCAGTTCTTC
cdr3_aa: CASSVPGQGNEQFF

clone_size: -
d_call: -
j_call: TRBJ2-7
v_call: TRBV6-5
cdr3_nt: TGTGCCAGCGGGGGACCCGGACAGTCCTACGAGCAGTACTTC
cdr3_aa: CASGGPGQSYEQYF

clone_size: -
d_call: -
j_call: TRBJ1-1
v_call: TRBV27
cdr3_nt: TGTGCCAGCAGAAGCCCCGGGAACACTGAAGCTTTCTTT
cdr3_aa: CASRSPGNTEAFF

clone_size: -
d_call: TRBD1
j_call: TRBJ2-4
v_call: TRBV14
cdr3_nt: TGTGCCAGCAGCCAGATAGGACAGGGGGCCGGTAACATTCAGTACTTC
cdr3_aa: CASSQIGQGAGNIQYF

clone_size: -
d_call: -
j_call: TRBJ1-6
v_call: TRBV10-3
cdr3_nt: TGTGCCATCAGGGGACTAAACAGGGACGATTCACCCCTCCACTTT
cdr3_aa: CAIRGLNRDDSPLHF

clone_size: -
d_call: TRBD2
j_call: TRBJ2-7
v_call: TRBV11-2
cdr3_nt: TGTGCCAGCAGGGAGGGAACGGGGGGTGGGTACGAGCAGTACTTC
cdr3_aa: CASREGTGGGYEQYF

clone_size: once
d_call: -
j_call: TRBJ2-7
v_call: TRBV4-1
cdr3_nt: TGCGCCAGCAGCCCTCCATTGTCCAGAGGCGTTTTGGGCTCCTACGAGCAGTACTTC
cdr3_aa: CASSPPLSRGVLGSYEQYF

clone_size: -
d_call: -
j_call: TRBJ2-1
v_call: TRBV25-1
cdr3_nt: TGTGCCAGCAGTGGGTACAGCTACAATGAGCAGTTCTTC
cdr3_aa: CASSGYSYNEQFF

clone_size: -
d_call: -
j_call: TRBJ1-1
v_call: TRBV5-1
cdr3_nt: TGCGCCAGCAGCTTGGAGGTGGGGCGCGGCACTGAAGCTTTCTTT
cdr3_aa: CASSLEVGRGTEAFF

clone_size: -
d_call: -
j_call: TRBJ2-4
v_call: TRBV25-1
cdr3_nt: TGTGCCAGCAGTCACCGGACAGCAGCCAAAAACATTCAGTACTTC
cdr3_aa: CASSHRTAAKNIQYF

clone_size: -
d_call: -
j_call: TRBJ2-1
v_call: TRBV30
cdr3_nt: TGTGCCTGGAGGAGCTCGACAGGAAGCTCCTACAATGAGCAGTTCTTC
cdr3_aa: CAWRSSTGSSYNEQFF